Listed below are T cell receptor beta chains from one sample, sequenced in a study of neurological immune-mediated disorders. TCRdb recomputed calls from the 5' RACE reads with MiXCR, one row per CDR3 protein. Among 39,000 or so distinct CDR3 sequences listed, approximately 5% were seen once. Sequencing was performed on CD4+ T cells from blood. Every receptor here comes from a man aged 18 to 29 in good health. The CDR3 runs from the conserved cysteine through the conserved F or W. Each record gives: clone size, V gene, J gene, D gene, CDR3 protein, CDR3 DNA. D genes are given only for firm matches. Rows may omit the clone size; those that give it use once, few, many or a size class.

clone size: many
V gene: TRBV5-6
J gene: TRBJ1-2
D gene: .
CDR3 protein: CASSLGSIDYGYTF
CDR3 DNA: TGTGCCAGCAGCTTGGGGAGTATTGACTATGGCTACACCTTC

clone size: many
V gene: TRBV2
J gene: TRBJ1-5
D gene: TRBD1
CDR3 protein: CASSLQGGNNQPQHF
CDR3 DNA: TGTGCCAGCAGTTTACAGGGGGGAAACAATCAGCCCCAGCATTTT

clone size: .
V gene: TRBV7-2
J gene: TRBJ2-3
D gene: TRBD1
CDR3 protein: CASGTGGTDTQYF
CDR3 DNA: TGTGCCAGCGGTACAGGGGGCACAGATACGCAGTATTTT

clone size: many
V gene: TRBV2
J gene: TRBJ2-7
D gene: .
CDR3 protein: CASSVKQGPYEQYF
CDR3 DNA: TGTGCCAGCAGTGTAAAACAGGGCCCCTACGAGCAGTACTTC

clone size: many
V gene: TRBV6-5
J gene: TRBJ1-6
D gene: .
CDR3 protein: CASGTWGAGSPLHF
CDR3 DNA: TGTGCCAGCGGTACTTGGGGGGCGGGTTCACCCCTCCACTTT

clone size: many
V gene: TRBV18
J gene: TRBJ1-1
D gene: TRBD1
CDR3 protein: CASSPRTGEVAFF
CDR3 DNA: TGTGCCAGCTCACCACGGACAGGGGAGGTGGCTTTCTTT

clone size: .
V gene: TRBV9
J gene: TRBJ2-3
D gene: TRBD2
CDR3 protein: CASGGLASNTQYF
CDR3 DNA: TGTGCCAGCGGTGGACTAGCCTCGAATACGCAGTATTTT

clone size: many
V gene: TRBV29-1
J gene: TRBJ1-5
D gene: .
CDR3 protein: CSVGVGGHGNQPQHF
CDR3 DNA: TGCAGCGTTGGGGTGGGGGGGCACGGCAATCAGCCCCAGCATTTT

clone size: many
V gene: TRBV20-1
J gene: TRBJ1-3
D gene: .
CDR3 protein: CSAGDPVNTIYF
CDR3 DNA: TGCAGTGCGGGGGACCCGGTCAACACCATATATTTT

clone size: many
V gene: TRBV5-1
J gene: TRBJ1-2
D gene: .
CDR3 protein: CASSLGGTNYGYTF
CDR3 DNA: TGCGCCAGCAGCTTGGGTGGGACTAACTATGGCTACACCTTC

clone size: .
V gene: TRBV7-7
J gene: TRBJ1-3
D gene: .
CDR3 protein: CASSLDVGNTIYF
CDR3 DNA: TGTGCTAGCAGCTTAGATGTGGGAAACACCATATATTTT

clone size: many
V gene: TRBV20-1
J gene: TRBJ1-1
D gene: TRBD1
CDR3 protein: CSGPTGSGTEAFF
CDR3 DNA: TGCAGTGGACCGACAGGGAGCGGCACTGAAGCTTTCTTT

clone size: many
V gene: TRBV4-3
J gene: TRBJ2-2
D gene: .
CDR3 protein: CASSQASLPNTGELFF
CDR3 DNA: TGCGCCAGCAGCCAAGCTTCACTACCAAACACCGGGGAGCTGTTTTTT

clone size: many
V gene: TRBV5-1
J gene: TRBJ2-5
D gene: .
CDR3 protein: CASSLNNQETQYF
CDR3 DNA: TGCGCCAGCAGCTTGAACAACCAAGAGACCCAGTACTTC

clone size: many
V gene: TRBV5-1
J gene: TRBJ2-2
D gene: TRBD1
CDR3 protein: CASSLGDRNTGELFF
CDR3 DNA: TGCGCCAGCAGCTTGGGGGACAGAAACACCGGGGAGCTGTTTTTT

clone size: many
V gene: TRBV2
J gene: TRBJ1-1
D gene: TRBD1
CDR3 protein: CASRGQGLGGEAFF
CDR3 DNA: TGTGCCAGCAGGGGACAGGGGCTAGGGGGTGAAGCTTTCTTT

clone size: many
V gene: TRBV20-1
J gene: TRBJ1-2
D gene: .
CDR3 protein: CSATYRTDYGYTF
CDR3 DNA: TGCAGTGCTACCTATCGGACAGACTATGGCTACACCTTC

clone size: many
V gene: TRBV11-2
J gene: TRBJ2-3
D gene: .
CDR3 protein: CASSLVVGTDTQYF
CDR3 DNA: TGTGCCAGCAGCTTAGTTGTCGGGACAGATACGCAGTATTTT

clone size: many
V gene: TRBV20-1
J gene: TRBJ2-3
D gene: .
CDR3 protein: CSARDGRLTDTQYF
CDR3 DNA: TGCAGTGCTAGAGATGGGCGTCTCACAGATACGCAGTATTTT

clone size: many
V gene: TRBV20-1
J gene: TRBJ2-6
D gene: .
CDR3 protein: CSASNTGANVLTF
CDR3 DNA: TGCAGTGCTAGCAATACTGGGGCCAACGTCCTGACTTTC

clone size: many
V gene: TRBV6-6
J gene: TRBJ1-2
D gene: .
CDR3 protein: CASSPDQGYGYTF
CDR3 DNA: TGTGCCAGCAGCCCCGACCAGGGGTATGGCTACACCTTC

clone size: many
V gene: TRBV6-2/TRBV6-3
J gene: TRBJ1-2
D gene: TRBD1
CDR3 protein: CASQKQGQNGYTF
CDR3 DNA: TGTGCCAGCCAAAAACAGGGGCAGAATGGCTACACCTTC

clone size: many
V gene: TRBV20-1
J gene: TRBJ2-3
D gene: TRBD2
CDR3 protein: CSARGLTSGGYASTDTQYF
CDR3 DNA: TGCAGTGCTAGAGGGCTGACTAGCGGGGGGTACGCTAGCACAGATACGCAGTATTTT

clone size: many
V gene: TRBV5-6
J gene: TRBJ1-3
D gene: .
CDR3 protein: CASSLWDPGAGNTIYF
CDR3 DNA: TGTGCCAGCAGCTTGTGGGACCCGGGAGCAGGAAACACCATATATTTT

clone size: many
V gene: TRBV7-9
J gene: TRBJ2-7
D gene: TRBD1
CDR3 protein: CASSQMWAGTGDF
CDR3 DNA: TGTGCCAGCAGTCAAATGTGGGCTGGGACAGGGGACTTC

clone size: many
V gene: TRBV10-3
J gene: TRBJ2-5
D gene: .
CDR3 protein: CATGVPGTERETQYF
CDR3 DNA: TGTGCCACGGGGGTCCCCGGGACAGAGCGAGAGACCCAGTACTTC

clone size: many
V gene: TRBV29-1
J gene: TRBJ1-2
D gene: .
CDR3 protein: CSVGDFGYTF
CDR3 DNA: TGCAGCGTAGGGGACTTCGGCTACACCTTC

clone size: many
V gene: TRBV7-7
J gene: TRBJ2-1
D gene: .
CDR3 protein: CASSLGPGTQYEQFF
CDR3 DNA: TGTGCTAGCAGCTTAGGGCCAGGGACTCAATATGAGCAGTTCTTC

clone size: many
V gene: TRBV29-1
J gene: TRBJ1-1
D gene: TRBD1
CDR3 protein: CSARAQGVNTEAFF
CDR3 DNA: TGCAGCGCCCGGGCCCAGGGGGTGAACACTGAAGCTTTCTTT

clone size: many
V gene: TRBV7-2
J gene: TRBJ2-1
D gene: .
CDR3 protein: CASRKAREQFF
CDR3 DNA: TGTGCCAGCCGAAAGGCCAGGGAGCAGTTCTTC

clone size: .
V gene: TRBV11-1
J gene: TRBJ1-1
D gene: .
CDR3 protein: CSDQALGSTEAFF
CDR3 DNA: TGTTCTGACCAGGCTCTCGGGAGCACTGAAGCTTTCTTT

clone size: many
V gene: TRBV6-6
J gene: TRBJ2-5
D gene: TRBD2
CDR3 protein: CASSYGASGGGQETQYF
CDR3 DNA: TGTGCCAGCAGTTATGGGGCTAGCGGGGGGGGCCAAGAGACCCAGTACTTC

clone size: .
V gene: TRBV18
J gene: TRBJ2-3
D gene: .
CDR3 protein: CASSPLEIGGASSTDTQYF
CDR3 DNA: TGTGCCAGCTCACCACTGGAAATTGGGGGCGCAAGTAGCACAGATACGCAGTATTTT

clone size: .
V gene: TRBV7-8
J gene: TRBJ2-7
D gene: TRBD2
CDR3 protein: CASSYGTSVGFGQYF
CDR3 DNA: TGTGCCAGCAGCTACGGGACTAGCGTGGGCTTCGGGCAGTACTTC

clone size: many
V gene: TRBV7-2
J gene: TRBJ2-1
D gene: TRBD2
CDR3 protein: CASSLAGIRGGYNEQFF
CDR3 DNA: TGTGCCAGCAGCTTAGCGGGGATACGGGGGGGCTACAATGAGCAGTTCTTC

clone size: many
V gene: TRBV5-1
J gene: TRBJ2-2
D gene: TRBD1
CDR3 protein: CASSPGQGAGELFF
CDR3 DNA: TGCGCCAGCAGCCCGGGACAGGGCGCCGGGGAGCTGTTTTTT

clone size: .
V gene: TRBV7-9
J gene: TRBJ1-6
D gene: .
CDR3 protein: CASSEPGSNNSPLHF
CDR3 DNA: TGTGCCAGCAGCGAACCGGGCTCCAATAATTCACCCCTCCACTTT

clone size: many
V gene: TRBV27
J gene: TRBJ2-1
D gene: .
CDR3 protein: CASSIEGSPPYNEQFF
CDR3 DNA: TGTGCCAGCAGCATTGAGGGGTCACCCCCCTACAATGAGCAGTTCTTC

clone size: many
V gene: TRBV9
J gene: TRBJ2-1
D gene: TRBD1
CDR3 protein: CASSVDGDSSYNEQFF
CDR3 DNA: TGTGCCAGCAGCGTAGACGGGGACAGCTCCTACAATGAGCAGTTCTTC

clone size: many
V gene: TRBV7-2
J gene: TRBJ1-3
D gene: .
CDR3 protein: CASSLANRNTIYF
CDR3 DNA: TGTGCCAGCAGCTTAGCGAACAGAAACACCATATATTTT

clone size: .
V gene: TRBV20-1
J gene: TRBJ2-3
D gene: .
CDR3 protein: CSDRDPRGSTDTKYF
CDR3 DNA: TGCAGTGATAGAGATCCGCGGGGCAGCACAGATACGAAGTATTTT

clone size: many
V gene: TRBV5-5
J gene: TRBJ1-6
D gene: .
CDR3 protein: CASSSTGQKNSPLHF
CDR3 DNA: TGTGCCAGCAGCTCGACGGGACAAAAAAATTCACCCCTCCACTTT

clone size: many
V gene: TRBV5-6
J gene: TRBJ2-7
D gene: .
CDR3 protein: CASSPRRAGTEQYF
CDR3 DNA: TGTGCCAGCAGCCCCCGGAGGGCAGGGACCGAGCAGTACTTC

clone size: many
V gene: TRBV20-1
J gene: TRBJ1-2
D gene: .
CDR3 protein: CSASAGVNYGYTF
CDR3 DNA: TGCAGTGCTAGTGCAGGGGTAAACTATGGCTACACCTTC

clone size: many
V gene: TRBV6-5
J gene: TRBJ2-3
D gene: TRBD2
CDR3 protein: CASKRGTVSDTQYF
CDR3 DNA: TGTGCCAGCAAGCGGGGTACAGTCTCAGATACGCAGTATTTT

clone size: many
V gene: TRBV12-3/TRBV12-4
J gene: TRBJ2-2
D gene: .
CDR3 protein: CASSLFGYGELFF
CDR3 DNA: TGTGCCAGCAGTTTGTTCGGTTACGGGGAGCTGTTTTTT

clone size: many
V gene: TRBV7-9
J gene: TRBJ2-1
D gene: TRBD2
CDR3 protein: CASSPRGGGDTNEQFF
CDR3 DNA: TGTGCCAGCAGCCCCAGGGGCGGGGGGGACACCAATGAGCAGTTCTTC

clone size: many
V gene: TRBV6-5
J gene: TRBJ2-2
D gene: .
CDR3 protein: CASTHQNTGELFF
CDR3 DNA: TGTGCCAGCACCCACCAGAACACCGGGGAGCTGTTTTTT

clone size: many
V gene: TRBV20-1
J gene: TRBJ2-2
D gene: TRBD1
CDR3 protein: CSARGPRGSNTGELFF
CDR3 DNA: TGCAGTGCTAGAGGCCCCAGGGGGTCGAACACCGGGGAGCTGTTTTTT

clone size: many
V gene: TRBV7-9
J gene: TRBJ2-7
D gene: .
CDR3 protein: CASSLEGGVSYEQYF
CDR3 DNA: TGTGCCAGCAGCTTAGAAGGGGGGGTTTCCTACGAGCAGTACTTC

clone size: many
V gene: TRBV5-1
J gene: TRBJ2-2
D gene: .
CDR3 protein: CASSNLGGSRTGELFF
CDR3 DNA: TGCGCCAGCAGTAATCTCGGGGGCTCGAGGACCGGGGAGCTGTTTTTT

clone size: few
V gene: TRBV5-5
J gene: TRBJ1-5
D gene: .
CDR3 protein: CASSLGPSPGNQPQHF
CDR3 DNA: TGTGCCAGCAGCTTGGGGCCCTCCCCTGGCAATCAGCCCCAGCATTTT

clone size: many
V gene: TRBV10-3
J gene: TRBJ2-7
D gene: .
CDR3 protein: CAISDPLGEQYF
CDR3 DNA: TGTGCCATCAGTGACCCCCTGGGGGAGCAGTACTTC

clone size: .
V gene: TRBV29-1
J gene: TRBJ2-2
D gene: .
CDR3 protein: CSGRDSGNTGELFF
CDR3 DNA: TGCAGCGGGCGGGACAGCGGAAACACCGGGGAGCTGTTTTTT

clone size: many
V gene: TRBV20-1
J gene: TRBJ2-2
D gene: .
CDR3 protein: CSAGSGVGTGELFF
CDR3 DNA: TGCAGTGCTGGATCAGGGGTAGGGACCGGGGAGCTGTTTTTT

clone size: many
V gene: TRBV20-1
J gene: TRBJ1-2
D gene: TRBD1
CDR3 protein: CSASPFSHRGLANYGYTF
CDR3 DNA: TGCAGTGCTAGTCCTTTCTCTCACAGGGGACTTGCTAACTATGGCTACACCTTC

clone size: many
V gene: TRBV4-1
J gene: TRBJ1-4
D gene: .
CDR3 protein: CASSPNLFGLALGEKLFF
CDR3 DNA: TGCGCCAGCAGCCCCAACTTATTCGGACTTGCTTTAGGTGAAAAACTGTTTTTT

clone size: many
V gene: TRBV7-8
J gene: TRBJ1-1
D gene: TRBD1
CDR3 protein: CASSPGQGLAGPYFSPNTEAFF
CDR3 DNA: TGTGCCAGCAGCCCGGGACAGGGTTTGGCGGGACCTTACTTTAGCCCGAACACTGAAGCTTTCTTT